A single sample gave rise to the 14 T cell receptor beta chains below, sequenced in a study of neurological immune-mediated disorders. TCRdb re-derived calls from the 5' RACE reads in MiXCR, one entry per CDR3 protein. The sample consists of approximately 82,000 distinct CDR3 sequences, 2% to 3% of them appearing once. Sequencing input: PBMCs. The receptors here all came from a woman in her 30s with multiple sclerosis.

This clonotype was counted many times. The chain couples TRBV6-2 or TRBV6-3 to TRBJ2-5; D is ambiguous. Germline V gene data show CDR1 as MNHEY and CDR2 as SVGEGT. The germline V and J ends were trimmed by 5 bases and 4 bases, with 14 bases remaining between them. This CDR3 has 14 amino acids. The CDR3 DNA sequence: TGTGCCAGCAGTACGGCTGGCTCTGGAGAGACCCAGTACTTC. It translates to CASSTAGSGETQYF.

Many counts were recorded for this clonotype. The chain employs TRBV20-1 and TRBJ1-3; D is unclear. The germline CDR1 and CDR2 sequences are DFQATT and SNEGSKA (reference sequence). Trimming removed 5 bases from V and 5 bases from J, with 7 bases in between. The CDR3 spans 11 residues. The CDR3 loop reads CSAPSRNTIYF. CDR3 coding DNA: TGCAGTGCTCCCAGTAGAAACACCATATATTTT.

This clonotype was recorded at least ten times. V usage is TRBV5-8 and J usage is TRBJ1-1; 8 nucleotides line up with TRBD1. Germline V gives CDR1 SGHTS, CDR2 YDEGEE. Trimming removed 4 bases from V and 1 base from J; junction bases left unmatched: 3. The CDR3 is made up of 14 amino acids. The CDR3 loop reads CASSRGTGNTEAFF. In nucleotides, the CDR3 is TGTGCCAGCAGCCGCGGGACAGGGAACACTGAAGCTTTCTTT.

The rearrangement uses TRBV7-8 and TRBJ2-7, with TRBD2 matching over 7 bases. This CDR3 comprises 14 residues. V lost 1 base to trimming and J lost 2 bases; unmatched junction nucleotides: 2. Germline CDR1 and CDR2: SGHVS and FQNEAQ. This CDR3 is CASSLVGTTYEQYF. The CDR3 DNA is TGTGCCAGCAGCTTAGTAGGGACTACCTACGAGCAGTACTTC.

This clonotype was seen at least ten times. The J gene is TRBJ2-2, the V gene TRBV5-1; D might be TRBD2 (6 bases). This CDR3 spans 14 amino acids. Germline V gene sequence: CDR1 SGHRS, CDR2 YFSETQ. V was pared by 2 bases and J by 6 bases, with 11 bases between. The CDR3: CASSLITSPGELFF. In nucleotides, the CDR3 is TGCGCCAGCAGCTTAATAACTAGCCCCGGGGAGCTGTTTTTT.

The sample holds many counts of this clonotype. The gene calls are TRBV10-3 and TRBJ1-2; D is ambiguous. The ends were cut back, 4 bases at V and 8 bases at J, with 14 bases in the middle. Germline-derived CDR1 and CDR2 are ENHRY and SYGVKD. The CDR3 spans 13 residues. The CDR3 loop reads CAISGTTGMGYTF. For the CDR3, the DNA is TGTGCCATCAGTGGAACGACGGGCATGGGCTACACCTTC.

Many counts were recorded for this clonotype. CDR3 region: CASSSYPNYEQYF. CDR3 in DNA: TGTGCCAGCAGCTCTTACCCCAACTACGAGCAGTACTTC. V and J are TRBV6-6 and TRBJ2-7, with D unclear. Germline-derived CDR1 and CDR2 are MNHNY and SVGAGI (reference sequence). The CDR3 covers 13 residues. V lost 6 bases to trimming and J lost 3 bases, with 12 bases between them.

This clonotype was observed at least ten times. This chain uses TRBV18 with TRBJ2-7, with 9 bases lining up with TRBD2. Germline V gives CDR1 KGHSH, CDR2 LQKENI. Trimming took 3 bases from V and 6 from J; bases not matched to a gene: 9. This CDR3 has 15 amino acids. The CDR3 region is CASSPSGSNTAEQYF. The CDR3 nucleotides read TGTGCCAGCTCACCTAGCGGGAGTAATACCGCCGAGCAGTACTTC.

This clonotype was seen a handful of times. The chain couples TRBV2 to TRBJ2-2; 8 bases match TRBD1. V lost 5 bases to trimming and J lost 8 bases; unmatched junction nucleotides: 7. The CDR3 runs 14 residues. Germline CDR1 and CDR2: SNHLY and FYNNEI. CDR3: CASSQTGDVGELFF. The CDR3 coding sequence is TGTGCCAGCAGTCAGACAGGGGACGTAGGGGAGCTGTTTTTT. Filled out from reference TRBV2 and TRBJ2-2, the complete variable domain reads EPEVTQTPSHQVTQMGQEVILRCVPISNHLYFYWYRQILGQKVEFLVSFYNNEISEKSEIFDDQFSVERPDGSNFTLKIRSTKLEDSAMYFCASSQTGDVGELFFGEGSRLTVL.

This clonotype was seen repeatedly, ten times or more. V gene TRBV6-6 combines with J gene TRBJ2-7; D unclear. Germline-derived CDR1 and CDR2 are MNHNY and SVGAGI (reference sequence). The length of the CDR3 is 12 residues. Trimming pared 7 bases from V and 0 bases from J, leaving 7 bases between. The CDR3 nucleotides read TGTGCCAGCACCGACAACTCCTACGAGCAGTACTTC. It codes for CASTDNSYEQYF.

The sample holds many counts of this clonotype. The chain links TRBV28 to TRBJ2-7, with a possible D match to TRBD1 (5 bases). This CDR3 is 14 amino acids long. CDR1 is MDHEN and CDR2 is SYDVKM in the germline V gene. Trimming left V 6 bases short and J 2 bases short, with 14 bases between. CDR3 DNA: TGTGCCAGCAGCCCTCAATTGGACACCTACGAGCAGTACTTC. It is translated as CASSPQLDTYEQYF. Variable domain in full (rest from reference TRBV28 and TRBJ2-7): DVKVTQSSRYLVKRTGEKVFLECVQDMDHENMFWYRQDPGLGLRLIYFSYDVKMKEKGDIPEGYSVSREKKERFSLILESASTNQTSMYLCASSPQLDTYEQYFGPGTRLTVT.

In this sample, this clonotype turned up many times. V and J are TRBV29-1 and TRBJ2-5; 7 bases match TRBD2. The germline gives CDR1 SQVTM, CDR2 ANQGSEA. The CDR3 loop spans 13 amino acids. The junction had 12 bases not matched to a gene; V was cut back by 5 bases and J by 9 bases. The CDR3: CSVPRDYRPAQYF. In DNA, the CDR3 is TGCAGCGTTCCCCGGGACTACCGCCCGGCCCAGTACTTC.

This clonotype was seen ten or more times. The chain is built from TRBV5-1 and TRBJ2-1, with 12 bases fitting TRBD2. Germline CDR1 and CDR2: SGHRS and YFSETQ. Unmatched junction bases numbered 6, after V lost 5 bases and J lost 9 bases. The CDR3 length is 14 residues. The CDR3 nucleotides are TGCGCCAGCAGGTCTAGCGGGAGGGCCGTTGAGCAGTTCTTC. It translates to CASRSSGRAVEQFF.

This clonotype was counted ten times or more. The chain carries TRBV18 and TRBJ2-7; 8 nucleotides line up with TRBD2. The J segment lost 2 bases and the V segment lost 6 bases, leaving 6 bases of the junction unmatched. In germline, CDR1 is KGHSH, CDR2 LQKENI. CDR3 length equals 14 residues. The CDR3 loop reads CASSPTSVAYEQYF. The CDR3 DNA reads TGTGCCAGCTCTCCGACTAGCGTAGCCTACGAGCAGTACTTC.